This T cell receptor beta chain is drawn from a study of blood T cell repertoires in COVID-19. Authors' methods: Using reference gene primer amplification, nucleated cell counts were estimated. Profiled with immunoSEQ multiplex PCR; TCRdb holds only in-frame clones, not every one. The DNA was the basis for D and trimming; V, J and clone size are from that table. Among 300,000 to 400,000 clones listed, 80% to 90% were seen once. Categorization into cohorts depended on clinical history that participants reported. The V gene end was trimmed by 0 bases and the J gene end by 9 bases; junction bases not matched to a gene: 12. In germline, CDR1 is SGHRS, CDR2 YFSETQ. The CDR3 extends over 17 amino acids.

The clonotype comes from a woman aged 40 to 50 with acute COVID-19. The V call is TRBV5-1, the J call TRBJ2-1; 10 bases align to TRBD2. The sequenced sample consisted of PBMCs or T cells enriched from blood (not recorded which). In DNA form, the CDR3 reads TGCGCCAGCAGCTTGGGGCGCAGCGGGAGGGGTACCCCTGAGCAGTTCTTC. It translates to CASSLGRSGRGTPEQFF.